These 32 T cell receptor beta chains originate from one sample sequenced in a study of T cell repertoires in cytomegalovirus infection. No antigens are known for them. TCRdb used MiXCR to reprocess the reads, holding one entry per CDR3 protein. The top ten hold roughly 13% of the sample, which has approximately 990,000 distinct CDR3 sequences, around a third seen once. The input for sequencing was cultured CD8+ T cells from PBMCs, taken from culture after CMV antigen stimulation. These TCRs come from a human donor in good health (CMV status not recorded). Some clones in this sample may be carry-over from other donors' samples.

The chain uses TRBV28 and TRBJ1-3; a weak D match, TRBD1 (6 bases). The germline CDR1 and CDR2 sequences are MDHEN and SYDVKM. V lost 3 bases, J lost 3 bases, and 12 bases lay in between. The CDR3 has 15 residues. CDR3 DNA: TGTGCCAGCAGTTTCCTACAGGGAAGTGGAAACACCATATATTTT. Protein sequence: CASSFLQGSGNTIYF.

This clonotype was seen more than once but under ten times. The V call is TRBV2, the J call TRBJ2-1; the D call may be TRBD1 or TRBD2 (5 bases each). This CDR3 region has 13 residues. V was cut by 8 bases and J by 0 bases, with 8 bases left in between. Germline CDR1 is SNHLY and CDR2 is FYNNEI. CDR3 in DNA: TGTGCCAGCCCGGGGCGCTCCTACAATGAGCAGTTCTTC. This translates into CASPGRSYNEQFF. The full variable domain, its missing parts supplied by reference TRBV2 and TRBJ2-1, is EPEVTQTPSHQVTQMGQEVILRCVPISNHLYFYWYRQILGQKVEFLVSFYNNEISEKSEIFDDQFSVERPDGSNFTLKIRSTKLEDSAMYFCASPGRSYNEQFFGPGTRLTVL.

The V call is TRBV27, the J call TRBJ2-7; TRBD2 aligns across 7 bases. Germline values: CDR1 MNHEY, CDR2 SMNVEV (reference sequence). The CDR3 is made up of 13 amino acids. The DNA for the CDR3 is TGTGTCAGCAAAGCGGGGAACTCCTACGAGCAGTACGTC. It encodes CVSKAGNSYEQYV.

This clonotype occurred a few times. CDR3 amino acids: CASSSRDRAMGGAHNEQFF. The CDR3 coding sequence is TGTGCCAGCAGCTCACGAGACCGGGCTATGGGGGGGGCCCACAATGAGCAGTTCTTC. This rearrangement joins TRBV11-3 to TRBJ2-1, with D possibly matching TRBD2 (7 bases). The V and J ends lost 4 bases and 5 bases respectively, with 27 bases between them. Germline V CDR1 and CDR2: SGHNT, YENEEA. This CDR3 has 19 residues.

The sample holds a few counts of this clonotype. This chain connects TRBV7-2 to TRBJ2-1, with a tentative D call TRBD2 (5 bases). Trimming removed 8 bases from V and 2 bases from J, with 13 bases in between. The CDR3 contains 14 residues. Germline CDR1 SGHTA, CDR2 FQGNSA. The CDR3 spells CASGEGLTYNEQFF. DNA of the CDR3: TGTGCCAGCGGTGAGGGCCTTACCTACAATGAGCAGTTCTTC.

As DNA, the CDR3 is TGTGCCAGCAGTTACGGGGCAGGGGTTGGCTACACCTTC. Its protein product is CASSYGAGVGYTF. The V and J genes are TRBV6-5 and TRBJ1-2; D perhaps matches TRBD1 (6 bases). The V and J ends lost 2 bases and 7 bases respectively, with 11 bases between them. This CDR3 comprises 13 residues. Germline-derived CDR1 and CDR2 are MNHEY and SVGAGI.

Only a few counts were recorded for this clonotype. This chain links TRBV6-5 with TRBJ1-2; weak D call: TRBD1 (5 bases). With 3 bases removed from V and 8 bases from J, the gap between germline ends came to 16 bases. Germline lookup yields CDR1 MNHEY and CDR2 SVGAGI. The CDR3 covers 14 residues. The CDR3 here is CASSYSLTGQGYTF. DNA of the CDR3: TGTGCCAGCAGTTATTCCCTCACAGGCCAGGGCTACACCTTC.

The chain employs TRBV19 and TRBJ2-3; D gene uncertain. The CDR3 totals 15 residues. Trimming took off 3 bases at V and 2 bases at J, with 12 bases between the two ends. Germline CDR1 reads LNHDA; CDR2 reads SQIVND (reference sequence). CDR3 amino acids: CASSIGGHHTDTQYF. The CDR3 DNA reads as TGTGCCAGTAGTATTGGTGGGCATCACACAGATACGCAGTATTTT. Together with reference TRBV19 and TRBJ2-3, the CDR3 gives the full variable domain: DGGITQSPKYLFRKEGQNVTLSCEQNLNHDAMYWYRQDPGQGLRLIYYSQIVNDFQKGDIAEGYSVSREKKESFPLTVTSAQKNPTAFYLCASSIGGHHTDTQYFGPGTRLTVL.

V and J are TRBV6-2 or TRBV6-3 and TRBJ1-5, with D unclear. Deletions cut 7 bases from V and 7 bases from J, with 20 bases between. This CDR3 has 15 amino acids. Per the germline V gene, CDR1 is MNHEY and CDR2 is SVGEGT. This chain's CDR3 is CASTSPWEIEQPQHF. The CDR3 region has the DNA TGTGCCAGCACCTCTCCCTGGGAGATCGAACAGCCCCAGCATTTT.

This clonotype showed up just a few times. This rearrangement joins TRBV12-3 or TRBV12-4 to TRBJ1-4; 8 nucleotides match TRBD1. Trimming removed 2 bases from V and 7 bases from J; junction bases left unmatched: 0. The CDR3 is 13 residues long. The CDR3 loop is CASSLTGGEKLFF. The CDR3 region has the DNA TGTGCCAGCAGTTTAACAGGGGGTGAAAAACTGTTTTTT.

The chain is built from TRBV24-1 and TRBJ2-1; 8 bases match TRBD1. The CDR3 totals 16 residues. Germline loops: CDR1 KGHDR, CDR2 SFDVKD. V lost 2 bases and J lost 3; bases outside the gene matches: 5. The CDR3 sequence is CATSDSTGDHYNEQFF. CDR3 bases: TGTGCCACCAGTGATTCGACAGGGGACCACTACAATGAGCAGTTCTTC.

Concerning this clonotype itself: Being one base from a much bigger clone, this may be a read error. This likely comes from a read error, as the CDR3 has no conserved phenylalanine or tryptophan at its end. The chain is built from TRBV6-2 or TRBV6-3 and TRBJ1-1, with 7 positions matching TRBD1. The CDR3 length is 16 residues. Germline CDR1 is MNHEY and CDR2 is SVGEGT. The V segment lost 5 bases and the J segment 0 bases; nucleotides outside the gene matches: 9. This chain's CDR3 is CASSRDSQFMNTEAFY. CDR3 sequence (DNA): TGTGCCAGCAGTAGGGACAGCCAATTCATGAACACTGAAGCTTTCTAT.

V and J are TRBV28 and TRBJ2-3, with 9 positions matching TRBD2. Germline lookup yields CDR1 MDHEN and CDR2 SYDVKM. J gave up 3 bases and V 5 bases, and 12 bases lay outside the gene matches. The CDR3 extends over 17 amino acids. The CDR3 loop reads CASSPILAGFGTDTQYF. CDR3 coding DNA: TGTGCCAGCAGTCCCATCCTAGCGGGGTTTGGGACAGATACGCAGTATTTT.

This clonotype has more than one count but fewer than ten. The genes are TRBV6-2 or TRBV6-3 and TRBJ1-5, with a weak D call TRBD1 (5 bases). Germline V gene data show CDR1 as MNHEY and CDR2 as SVGEGT. V lost 7 bases and J 1 base, leaving 14 bases between the germline ends. The CDR3 has 15 residues. The CDR3 reads CASTTGGMSNQPQHF. CDR3 bases: TGTGCCAGCACTACAGGAGGAATGAGCAATCAGCCCCAGCATTTT.

The CDR3 here is CATSLGIAGTQYF. CDR3 sequence (DNA): TGTGCCACCTCATTGGGGATCGCAGGGACCCAGTACTTC. The chain has TRBV6-2 or TRBV6-3 and TRBJ2-5; no definite D call. The CDR3 loop spans 13 amino acids. Trimming took off 10 bases at V and 7 bases at J, with 19 bases between the two ends. From germline, CDR1 is MNHEY and CDR2 SVGEGT.

Only a few counts were recorded for this clonotype. J is TRBJ2-7 and V is TRBV7-6, with 7 positions matching TRBD1. Germline values: CDR1 SGHVS, CDR2 FNYEAQ. V shed 4 bases and J 7 bases; nucleotides not matched to a gene: 10. The CDR3 covers 14 residues. This CDR3 is CASSSKRGTAEQYV. The DNA of the CDR3 is TGTGCCAGCAGCTCAAAGAGAGGGACAGCGGAGCAGTACGTC.

This clonotype was found a few times. The rearrangement uses TRBV18 and TRBJ1-1; no reliable D call. The V gene lost 4 bases and the J gene lost 3 bases, with 12 bases spanning the gap. Germline-derived CDR1 and CDR2 are KGHSH and LQKENI. CDR3 length equals 14 residues. The CDR3 sequence is CASSQSHRDTEAFF. CDR3 DNA sequence: TGTGCCAGCTCACAATCCCATAGGGACACTGAAGCTTTCTTT.

The genes are TRBV14 and TRBJ2-3, with 11 bases matching TRBD1. The CDR3 extends over 14 amino acids. J gave up 6 bases and V 6 bases, and 5 bases lay outside the gene matches. Germline values: CDR1 SGHDN, CDR2 FVKESK. CDR3 in amino acids: CASRRTGGFDTQYF. DNA of the CDR3: TGTGCCAGCAGGCGGACAGGGGGCTTCGATACGCAGTATTTT.

The rearrangement links TRBV2 to TRBJ2-1; no clear D. Germline CDR1 SNHLY, CDR2 FYNNEI. Trimming left V 10 bases short and J 15 bases short, with 19 bases between. The length of the CDR3 is 11 residues. CDR3 amino acids: CAKGMNHGPFF. CDR3 bases: TGTGCCAAAGGAATGAACCACGGGCCGTTCTTC.

This chain uses TRBV6-5 with TRBJ2-2; 10 bases fit TRBD1. Germline assignment: CDR1 MNHEY and CDR2 SVGAGI. V lost 4 bases to trimming and J lost 7 bases; unmatched junction nucleotides: 9. This CDR3 region has 16 residues. The CDR3 here is CASSFAGQGMGGELFF. As DNA, the CDR3 is TGTGCCAGCAGTTTCGCGGGACAGGGGATGGGCGGGGAGCTGTTTTTT.

The gene calls are TRBV28 and TRBJ1-5; D may be TRBD1 (5 bases). The V gene lost 6 bases and the J gene lost 7 bases, with 22 bases spanning the gap. Germline loops: CDR1 MDHEN, CDR2 SYDVKM. The CDR3 runs to 16 residues. CDR3 sequence: CASRFYGSVEGQPQHF. In DNA, the CDR3 is TGTGCCAGCAGATTTTACGGGTCGGTGGAGGGGCAGCCCCAGCATTTT. Filled out from reference TRBV28 and TRBJ1-5, the complete variable domain reads DVKVTQSSRYLVKRTGEKVFLECVQDMDHENMFWYRQDPGLGLRLIYFSYDVKMKEKGDIPEGYSVSREKKERFSLILESASTNQTSMYLCASRFYGSVEGQPQHFGDGTRLSIL.

A few counts support this clonotype. The chain links TRBV19 to TRBJ2-1; D is undetermined. Trimming left V 1 base short and J 4 bases short, with 8 bases between. Germline CDR1 LNHDA, CDR2 SQIVND (reference sequence). The CDR3 covers 14 residues. The CDR3 DNA reads as TGTGCCAGTAGTATAGTCGGCTTTTACAATGAGCAGTTCTTC. It is translated as CASSIVGFYNEQFF.

In this sample, this clonotype turned up a few times. The chain has TRBV28 and TRBJ2-7; 7 nucleotides match TRBD2. Germline V gives CDR1 MDHEN, CDR2 SYDVKM. J lost 7 bases, V lost 6 bases, and 9 bases had no gene match. This CDR3 is built from 13 residues. As DNA, the CDR3 is TGTGCCAGCAGCCAAGAGGCTAGCGGTGAGCAGTACGTC. As protein: CASSQEASGEQYV.

Comments on this clonotype: One end of the junction does not line up with germline, which may come from a read error. The V and J genes are TRBV7-8 and TRBJ1-1; maybe TRBD1 (5 bases). CDR1 is SGHVS and CDR2 is FQNEAQ in the germline V gene. This CDR3 region has 14 residues. The CDR3 region is CASSLEGVGTEALF. The CDR3 coding sequence is TGTGCCAGTAGCTTAGAAGGGGTGGGCACTGAAGCTTTATTT.

The chain uses TRBV3-1 and TRBJ2-4; no firm D call. Looked up from germline, CDR1 is LGHDT and CDR2 is YNNKEL (reference sequence). CDR3 length: 16 residues. Trimming stripped 1 base from V and 4 bases from J, with 14 bases between. CDR3 in amino acids: CASSQAPWGKKNIQYF. CDR3 sequence (DNA): TGTGCCAGCAGCCAAGCCCCCTGGGGAAAAAAAAACATTCAGTACTTC.

This clonotype was seen a few times. This chain joins TRBV4-1 and TRBJ1-1; D might be TRBD1 (6 bases). V was cut by 5 bases and J by 4 bases, with 17 bases left in between. The CDR3 runs 15 residues. Looked up from germline, CDR1 is MGHRA and CDR2 is YSYEKL. For the CDR3, the DNA is TGCGCCAGCAGCATCCACAGGGCCGCGGGCACTGAAGCTTTCTTT. Amino acid sequence: CASSIHRAAGTEAFF.

The rearrangement uses TRBV29-1 and TRBJ1-3; D might be TRBD1 (6 bases). CDR3 length: 19 residues. Deletions cut 5 bases from V and 1 base from J, with 27 bases between. CDR1 and CDR2 (germline): SQVTM, ANQGSEA. CDR3 coding DNA: TGCAGCGTTCATGGGGAAGGGGGGGTTAAGAGGTCTTCTGGAAACACCATATATTTT. This encodes CSVHGEGGVKRSSGNTIYF.

This clonotype was counted at least ten times. The chain combines TRBV19 with TRBJ2-1; 10 nucleotides agree with TRBD1. The germline CDR1 and CDR2 sequences are LNHDA and SQIVND (reference sequence). The ends lost 9 bases at V and 6 bases at J; junction bases unmatched: 11. There are 15 residues in the CDR3. The CDR3 sequence is CASTRDRGKGNEQFF. For the CDR3, the DNA is TGTGCCAGCACTCGGGACAGGGGAAAAGGCAATGAGCAGTTCTTC.

This clonotype was recorded many times. This chain joins TRBV7-2 and TRBJ1-1, with no clear D. CDR3 length: 11 amino acids. Trimming left V 2 bases short and J 11 bases short, with 9 bases between. The germline V gene has CDR1 SGHTA and CDR2 FQGNSA. The CDR3 loop reads CASSLNVGAFF. CDR3 sequence (DNA): TGTGCCAGCAGCTTAAACGTGGGGGCTTTCTTT.

The sample holds a few counts of this clonotype. This chain links TRBV4-3 with TRBJ1-6, with D hard to call. Trimming stripped 0 bases from V and 7 bases from J, with 10 bases between. The CDR3 is 15 residues long. The V gene's germline CDR1 is LGHNA and CDR2 YSLEER. CDR3 sequence (DNA): TGCGCCAGCAGCCAAGAAGGGTGGGAGAATTCACCCCTCCACTTT. Amino acid sequence: CASSQEGWENSPLHF.

This chain uses TRBV27 with TRBJ1-2; D gene ambiguous. V lost 5 bases, J lost 0 bases, and 13 bases lay in between. Germline V lookup: CDR1 MNHEY, CDR2 SMNVEV (reference sequence). The CDR3 covers 15 residues. The CDR3 nucleotides read TGTGCCAGCAGTCCACACATCCGGACTAACTATGGCTACACCTTC. The encoded protein is CASSPHIRTNYGYTF.

This clonotype was seen more than once but under ten times. V is TRBV12-3 or TRBV12-4 and J is TRBJ2-6; weak D call: TRBD2 (5 bases). The CDR3 length is 15 residues. V was cut by 8 bases and J by 0 bases, with 11 bases left in between. The CDR3 sequence: CASAIGVSGANVLTF. CDR3 nucleotides: TGTGCCAGCGCAATCGGGGTCTCTGGGGCCAACGTCCTGACTTTC.